This T cell receptor (beta chain) derives from a study of human thymus T cells. Study-level points and caveats: There were highly overlapping thymic repertoires among unrelated individuals, as related research reported. Thymic and blood repertoires appeared to carry a bias in their V and J gene usage.

Resections from corrective heart surgery supplied the thymus tissue. Corrective surgery for congenital heart defects was being performed on the healthy Finnish infants who were the donors. CDR3 size: 15 residues. In germline, CDR1 is MDHEN, CDR2 SYDVKM. V dropped 4 bases and J dropped 2 bases, with 14 bases sitting between them. Measured with immunoSEQ multiplex PCR; TCRdb has only the in-frame clones, and not every one. The sample includes tens of thousands of clones, around 95% of them seen just once. A note on this clone: Its antigen remains unidentified.

Sequencing input: thymus tissue. The sequence came from a girl under two years old with a congenital heart defect but otherwise immunologically healthy. The chain carries TRBV28 and TRBJ1-2, with D perhaps TRBD1 (5 bases). In DNA, the CDR3 is TGTGCCAGCAGTTCCTCCGGGACGGCAAACTATGGCTACACCTTC. Translating it yields CASSSSGTANYGYTF.